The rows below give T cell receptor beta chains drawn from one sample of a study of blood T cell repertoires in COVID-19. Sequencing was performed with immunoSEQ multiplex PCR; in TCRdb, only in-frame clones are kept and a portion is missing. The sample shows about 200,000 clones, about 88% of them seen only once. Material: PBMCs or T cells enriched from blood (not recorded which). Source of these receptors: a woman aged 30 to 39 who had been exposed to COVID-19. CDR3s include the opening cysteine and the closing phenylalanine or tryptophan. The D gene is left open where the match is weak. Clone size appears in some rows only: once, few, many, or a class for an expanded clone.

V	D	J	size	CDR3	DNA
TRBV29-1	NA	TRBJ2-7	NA	CSVTPPMGGLENEQYF	TGCAGCGTTACCCCCCCGATGGGGGGGCTTGAGAACGAGCAGTACTTC
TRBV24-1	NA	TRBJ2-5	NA	CATSDPRGAVETQYF	TGTGCCACCAGTGATCCACGGGGGGCCGTAGAGACCCAGTACTTC
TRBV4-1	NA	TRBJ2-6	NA	CASSQDRATGNVLTF	TGCGCCAGCAGCCAAGATCGCGCTACGGGGAACGTCCTGACTTTC
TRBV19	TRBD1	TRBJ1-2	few	CASSTSSGTGGTNYGYTF	TGTGCCAGTAGTACTTCGTCCGGGACAGGGGGGACTAACTATGGCTACACCTTC
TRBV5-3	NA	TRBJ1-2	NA	CARSALQGRKRPNYGYTF	TGTGCCAGAAGCGCACTACAGGGCAGGAAACGACCGAACTATGGCTACACCTTC
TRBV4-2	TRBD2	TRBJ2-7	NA	CASSQSPGLEGGEQYF	TGTGCCAGCAGCCAATCCCCGGGACTAGAGGGTGGAGAGCAGTACTTC
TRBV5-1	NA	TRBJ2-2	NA	CASSFYRVQSTGELFF	TGCGCCAGCAGCTTTTACAGGGTACAGAGCACCGGGGAGCTGTTTTTT
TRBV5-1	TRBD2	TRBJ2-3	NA	CASSPQVRGEDTQYF	TGCGCCAGCAGCCCCCAGGTCCGGGGGGAAGATACGCAGTATTTT
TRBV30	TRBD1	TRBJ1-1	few	CAWSVHEGAEAFF	TGTGCCTGGAGTGTACATGAGGGGGCAGAGGCTTTCTTT
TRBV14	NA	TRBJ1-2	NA	CASSRTVFGYTF	TGTGCCAGCAGCAGGACAGTCTTTGGCTACACCTTC
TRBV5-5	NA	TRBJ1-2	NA	CASSLDRGYGYTF	TGTGCCAGCAGCTTGGATAGGGGGTATGGCTACACCTTC
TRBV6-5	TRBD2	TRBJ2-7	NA	CASRYQGLAGNEQYF	TGCGCCAGCAGATATCAAGGACTAGCAGGAAACGAGCAGTACTTC
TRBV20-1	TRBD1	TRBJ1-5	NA	CSASRQGREPQHF	TGCAGTGCCAGTAGACAGGGGAGGGAGCCCCAGCATTTT